The source of this TCR beta chain is a study of shared clonotypes between healthy human individuals. Study context: Researchers assigned three CD4 naive, three CD4 memory, two CD8 naive and one CD8 memory plate to each donor.

Broader study findings: Four donors had 5% to 6% of their naive CD4 clonotypes in common. The researchers took only blood, and tissue repertoires probably look different. Having only a few donors restricted how much genetic and exposure-history diversity was captured.

Measured with immunoSEQ multiplex PCR; TCRdb has only the in-frame clones, and not every one. This table holds almost 700,000 clones, about 90% found once. Losses at the gene ends were 2 bases for V and 3 bases for J; bases not matched to a gene: 12. This CDR3 is 17 amino acids long. Germline V gene data show CDR1 as SQVTM and CDR2 as ANQGSEA. In the case of this clone: Its antigen is unknown.

CD45RO-negative cells were positively selected for CCR7, leaving out terminally differentiated effector memory CD45RA+ cells. The TCR comes from a young man in good health. The chain is built from TRBV29-1 and TRBJ1-2; 10 bases line up with TRBD1. Sequenced material: naive CD8+ T cells sorted from blood. The CDR3 region is CSVENLGTGVLDYGYTF. As DNA, the CDR3 is TGCAGCGTTGAAAACCTCGGGACAGGGGTATTGGACTATGGCTACACCTTC.